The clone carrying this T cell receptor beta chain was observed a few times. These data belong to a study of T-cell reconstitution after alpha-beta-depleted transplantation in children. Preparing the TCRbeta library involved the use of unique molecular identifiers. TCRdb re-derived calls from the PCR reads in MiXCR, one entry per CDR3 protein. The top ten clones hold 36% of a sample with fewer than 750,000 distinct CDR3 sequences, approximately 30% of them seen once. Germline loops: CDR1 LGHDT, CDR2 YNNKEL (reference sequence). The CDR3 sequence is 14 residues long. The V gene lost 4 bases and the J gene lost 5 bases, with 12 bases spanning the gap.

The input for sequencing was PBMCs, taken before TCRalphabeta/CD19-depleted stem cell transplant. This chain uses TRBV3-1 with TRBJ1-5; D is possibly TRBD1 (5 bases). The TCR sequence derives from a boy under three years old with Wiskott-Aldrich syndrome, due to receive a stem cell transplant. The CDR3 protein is CASSPEGTYQPQHF. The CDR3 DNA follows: TGTGCCAGCAGCCCCGAGGGGACCTATCAGCCCCAGCATTTT. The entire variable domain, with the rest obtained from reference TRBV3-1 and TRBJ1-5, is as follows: DTAVSQTPKYLVTQMGNDKSIKCEQNLGHDTMYWYKQDSKKFLKIMFSYNNKELIINETVPNRFSPKSPDKAHLNLHINSLELGDSAVYFCASSPEGTYQPQHFGDGTRLSIL.